A selection of T cell receptor beta chains follows, all from one sample in a study of CD4 T cells in relation to SARS-CoV-2 and coronaviruses. The antigens of these receptors remain unknown. Data came from immunoSEQ multiplex PCR; TCRdb stores just in-frame clones and leaves some out. The data show 16,000 or so clones, around 77% seen once. Input material: CD4+ T cells from PBMCs, cultured in vitro. Every receptor here comes from a human donor in good health. Each CDR3 is given with its conserved first and last residue.

cdr3_length: 16; v_call: TRBV19; j_call: TRBJ1-5; cdr3_aa: CASSIVDRWGNQPQHF
cdr3_length: 14; v_call: TRBV10-2; j_call: TRBJ1-1; cdr3_aa: CASSAQNTNTEAFF
cdr3_length: 14; v_call: TRBV6-2/TRBV6-3; j_call: TRBJ2-7; cdr3_aa: CASSFSGLSYEQYF
cdr3_length: 14; v_call: TRBV19; j_call: TRBJ2-1; cdr3_aa: CASGTSGSYNEQFF
cdr3_length: 17; v_call: TRBV6-4; j_call: TRBJ1-1; cdr3_aa: CASSVPGTASMNTEAFF
cdr3_length: 14; v_call: TRBV10-1; j_call: TRBJ2-3; cdr3_aa: CASTRDPSTDTQYF
cdr3_length: 16; v_call: TRBV15; j_call: TRBJ2-3; cdr3_aa: CATSKDQGLGSDTQYF
cdr3_length: 14; v_call: TRBV5-1; j_call: TRBJ2-6; cdr3_aa: CASSLGSGANVLTF
cdr3_length: 13; v_call: TRBV10-1; j_call: TRBJ2-1; cdr3_aa: CASSKSSYNEQFF
cdr3_length: 14; v_call: TRBV2; j_call: TRBJ2-7; cdr3_aa: CASRRGPTLDEQYF
cdr3_length: 13; v_call: TRBV6-5; j_call: TRBJ2-2; cdr3_aa: CASCLTLTGELFF
cdr3_length: 16; v_call: TRBV5-1; j_call: TRBJ2-4; cdr3_aa: CASSLNRLFSGNIQYF
cdr3_length: 15; v_call: TRBV9; j_call: TRBJ1-1; cdr3_aa: CASSGGQGVGTEAFF
cdr3_length: 14; v_call: TRBV6-5; j_call: TRBJ2-5; cdr3_aa: CASSRDRDFETQYF
cdr3_length: 11; v_call: TRBV7-9; j_call: TRBJ2-7; cdr3_aa: CASESASEQYF
cdr3_length: 15; v_call: TRBV18; j_call: TRBJ1-5; cdr3_aa: CASSSDRGPFQPQHF
cdr3_length: 15; v_call: TRBV28; j_call: TRBJ1-2; cdr3_aa: CASRPSGGGAYGYTF
cdr3_length: 15; v_call: TRBV3-1/TRBV3-2; j_call: TRBJ1-4; cdr3_aa: CASSPRGRDGEKLFF
cdr3_length: 15; v_call: TRBV5-1; j_call: TRBJ1-2; cdr3_aa: CASSLASGGTQDYTF
cdr3_length: 16; v_call: TRBV19; j_call: TRBJ1-2; cdr3_aa: CASSIPPSDTNYGYTF
cdr3_length: 16; v_call: TRBV6-6; j_call: TRBJ1-2; cdr3_aa: CASSSYRETANYGYTF
cdr3_length: 14; v_call: TRBV21-1; j_call: TRBJ1-6; cdr3_aa: CASSPGFNNSPLHF
cdr3_length: 16; v_call: TRBV19; j_call: TRBJ2-7; cdr3_aa: CASSPQAGTGPYEQYF
cdr3_length: 15; v_call: TRBV3-1/TRBV3-2; j_call: TRBJ2-2; cdr3_aa: CASSLAGVGTGELFF
cdr3_length: 15; v_call: TRBV10-1; j_call: TRBJ2-3; cdr3_aa: CASSDVDRRTDTQYF
cdr3_length: 15; v_call: TRBV24-1; j_call: TRBJ2-2; cdr3_aa: CATSEPSGESGELFF
cdr3_length: 15; v_call: TRBV4-2; j_call: TRBJ2-1; cdr3_aa: CASSHRLAGDNEQFF
cdr3_length: 14; v_call: TRBV10-1; j_call: TRBJ2-3; cdr3_aa: CASTPQGKTDTQYF
cdr3_length: 15; v_call: TRBV2; j_call: TRBJ1-1; cdr3_aa: CASSSTGALNTEAFF
cdr3_length: 16; v_call: TRBV5-1; j_call: TRBJ1-2; cdr3_aa: CASRRDATTRGYGYTF
cdr3_length: 17; v_call: TRBV5-1; j_call: TRBJ2-2; cdr3_aa: CASSLDAPGENTGELFF
cdr3_length: 15; v_call: TRBV7-8; j_call: TRBJ2-7; cdr3_aa: CASSLAGQGSGEQYF
cdr3_length: 14; v_call: TRBV28; j_call: TRBJ2-5; cdr3_aa: CASSLPLGVETQYF
cdr3_length: 15; v_call: TRBV11-2; j_call: TRBJ2-2; cdr3_aa: CASSLQGVMTGELFF
cdr3_length: 16; v_call: TRBV6-6; j_call: TRBJ1-4; cdr3_aa: CASRLYREGANEKLFF
cdr3_length: 13; v_call: TRBV5-4; j_call: TRBJ2-7; cdr3_aa: CASSRRIAGEQYF
cdr3_length: 17; v_call: TRBV19; j_call: TRBJ2-1; cdr3_aa: CASKPIAAESSYNEQFF
cdr3_length: 14; v_call: TRBV30; j_call: TRBJ2-1; cdr3_aa: CAWTGTEVYNEQFF
cdr3_length: 14; v_call: TRBV6-5; j_call: TRBJ1-2; cdr3_aa: CASSTDTGNYGYTF
cdr3_length: 13; v_call: TRBV2; j_call: TRBJ1-5; cdr3_aa: CASRASFNQPQHF